This T cell receptor beta chain is drawn from a study of T cell responses to AZD1222 COVID-19 vaccine. General observations from the study: Donor demographics were predominantly white British with a female majority; clonal diversity may be underestimated.

Points on this clone: The target antigen is unknown.

Using immunoSEQ multiplex PCR, the repertoire was profiled, and TCRdb retains in-frame clones only, with some absent. The sample has 150,000 to 200,000 clones, around 94% seen once. The CDR3 is made up of 12 amino acids. The sequence was collected from an adult who received the AZD1222 COVID-19 vaccine. This material consisted of peripheral blood, taken 28 days after the second AZD1222 dose. This sequence joins TRBV21-1 and TRBJ2-7; the table's D call, TRBD1, has no DNA check behind it. TRBV21-1 is marked as a pseudogene. The CDR3 sequence: CASRRQNEEQYF. The DNA for the CDR3 is TGTGCCAGCAGAAGACAGAACGAAGAGCAGTACTTC.